A single sample gave rise to the 27 T cell receptor beta chains below, sequenced in a study of post-analysis software for immune sequencing data. Broader study findings: Comparison of patients with controls showed about 5 TRBV segments more frequent in patients, TRBV5-6, TRBV5-1 and TRBV20-1 among them.

The TCR beta cDNA libraries carried unique molecular identifiers. TCRdb recomputed calls from the PCR reads with MiXCR, one row per CDR3 protein. The sample has roughly 800,000 distinct CDR3 sequences; about 57% are singletons. No antigen has been identified for these receptors. The sample was blood. Receptor source: a girl between 5 and 17 years old with multiple sclerosis.

The chain recombines TRBV29-1 with TRBJ1-1; weak D call: TRBD1 (6 bases). V was cut by 5 bases and J by 1 base, with 14 bases left in between. The length of the CDR3 is 14 residues. From germline, CDR1 is SQVTM and CDR2 ANQGSEA. The chain's CDR3 is CSVRRGAWNTEAFF. The CDR3 bases are TGCAGCGTTCGTAGGGGGGCTTGGAACACTGAAGCTTTCTTT. Complete variable domain (other parts from reference TRBV29-1 and TRBJ1-1): SAVISQKPSRDICQRGTSLTIQCQVDSQVTMMFWYRQQPGQSLTLIATANQGSEATYESGFVIDKFPISRPNLTFSTLTVSNMSPEDSSIYLCSVRRGAWNTEAFFGQGTRLTVV.

This clonotype was picked up a small number of times. The chain combines TRBV5-1 with TRBJ2-3; 7 bases align to TRBD1. The CDR3 length is 13 residues. Trimming took 4 bases from V and 6 from J; bases not matched to a gene: 5. CDR1 SGHRS and CDR2 YFSETQ come from the germline V gene. CDR3 amino acids: CASSPDRVDTQYF. The CDR3 nucleotides are TGCGCCAGCAGCCCCGACAGGGTTGATACGCAGTATTTT.

The table lists this clonotype with a few counts. The chain has TRBV5-1 and TRBJ2-7; possibly TRBD1 for D (6 bases). In germline, CDR1 is SGHRS, CDR2 YFSETQ. This CDR3 spans 12 amino acids. V was shortened by 4 bases and J by 5 bases, with 10 bases between the two germline ends. The CDR3 DNA reads TGCGCCAGCAGCAGTGGACAGCACGAGCAGTACTTC. Protein product: CASSSGQHEQYF.

This clonotype was picked up a small number of times. The chain recombines TRBV25-1 with TRBJ2-7, with TRBD1 matching 7 bases. This CDR3 comprises 16 residues. CDR1 is MGHDK, CDR2 SYGVNS, per germline. Trimming removed 2 bases from V and 4 bases from J; junction bases left unmatched: 11. DNA of the CDR3: TGTGCCAGCAGTGAAGGTTCGAAGGGGGCGGGTTACGAGCAGTACTTC. Amino acids: CASSEGSKGAGYEQYF.

V gene TRBV24-1 combines with J gene TRBJ2-1; TRBD1 matches at 8 bases. Trimming cost V 1 base and J 3 bases; bases outside gene matches: 7. Germline assignment: CDR1 KGHDR and CDR2 SFDVKD. The CDR3 is 17 residues long. CDR3 region: CATSDFSGTGLYNEQFF. The CDR3 region has the DNA TGTGCCACCAGTGATTTTTCTGGGACAGGACTCTACAATGAGCAGTTCTTC.

The V gene is TRBV5-1, the J gene TRBJ2-4; the D is unclear. The DNA end is more similar to TRBJ2-7, so the J call may be wrong. Per the germline V gene, CDR1 is SGHRS and CDR2 is YFSETQ. This CDR3 comprises 15 residues. CDR3 sequence: CASSLSRTLTYEQYF. The DNA for the CDR3 is TGCGCCAGCAGCTTGTCTAGAACCCTCACCTACGAGCAGTACTTC.

The rearrangement uses TRBV5-1 and TRBJ2-5; D is ambiguous. The CDR3 consists of 12 residues. The germline gives CDR1 SGHRS, CDR2 YFSETQ. The V gene lost 4 bases and the J gene lost 3 bases, with 7 bases spanning the gap. The CDR3 region has the DNA TGCGCCAGCAGCACCGCTAAAGAGACCCAGTACTTC. Translating gives CASSTAKETQYF.

This chain uses TRBV25-1 with TRBJ1-1; the D is unclear. CDR1 and CDR2 from the germline V gene are MGHDK and SYGVNS. V lost 7 bases and J lost 3, with 15 bases in between. The CDR3 is made up of 14 amino acids. The CDR3 protein is CASTAEWLDTEAFF. The CDR3 nucleotides read TGTGCCAGCACCGCCGAGTGGCTTGACACTGAAGCTTTCTTT.

This chain links TRBV9 with TRBJ1-2; no firm D call. Germline V gene sequence: CDR1 SGDLS, CDR2 YYNGEE. V was clipped by 0 bases and J by 3 bases, with 15 bases between them. There are 16 residues in the CDR3. The CDR3 protein is CASSVDPGGRDYGYTF. The DNA of the CDR3 is TGTGCCAGCAGCGTAGACCCCGGAGGGCGAGACTATGGCTACACCTTC.

The gene calls are TRBV29-1 and TRBJ1-5, with 9 bases fitting TRBD1. The trim removed 8 bases at V and 3 bases at J, leaving 11 bases unmatched. The germline V gene encodes CDR1 SQVTM and CDR2 ANQGSEA. The CDR3 consists of 15 residues. CDR3 loop: CSLPPGTGNNQPQHF. DNA of the CDR3: TGCAGCCTCCCACCCGGGACAGGGAACAATCAGCCCCAGCATTTT.

V is TRBV20-1 and J is TRBJ2-1, with 11 bases fitting TRBD2. V lost 5 bases to trimming and J lost 3 bases; unmatched junction nucleotides: 6. Germline V gene lookup returns CDR1 DFQATT and CDR2 SNEGSKA (reference sequence). The CDR3 consists of 15 residues. The CDR3 nucleotides are TGCAGTGCTCCTTCCACTAGCGGGAGCTACAATGAGCAGTTCTTC. It translates to CSAPSTSGSYNEQFF.

This clonotype was seen a handful of times. V usage is TRBV12-3 or TRBV12-4 and J usage is TRBJ2-1; perhaps TRBD2 as D (6 bases). The CDR3 is made up of 15 amino acids. Trimming cost V 3 bases and J 4 bases, with 13 bases left between them. In DNA form, the CDR3 reads TGTGCCAGCAGTTTCGGCGGGGCGGGGTACAATGAGCAGTTCTTC. The encoded protein is CASSFGGAGYNEQFF.

The genes are TRBV9 and TRBJ1-2, with D unclear. CDR1 is SGDLS, CDR2 YYNGEE, per germline. The CDR3 length is 15 residues. V lost 0 bases and J 4 bases, leaving 13 bases between the germline ends. The CDR3 DNA sequence: TGTGCCAGCAGCGTAGCAGACACCCGTAGCTATGGCTACACCTTC. Translation: CASSVADTRSYGYTF.

The chain recombines TRBV5-1 with TRBJ2-1, with 8 nucleotides matching TRBD2. The CDR3 spans 16 residues. CDR1 is SGHRS and CDR2 is YFSETQ in the germline V gene. With V trimmed by 0 bases and J by 4 bases, 6 bases remained unmatched. CDR3 bases: TGCGCCAGCAGCTTGGGGAGCGGGAGCCCTTACAATGAGCAGTTCTTC. This codes for CASSLGSGSPYNEQFF.

This clonotype showed up just a few times. The chain has TRBV29-1 and TRBJ2-7; D might be TRBD1 or TRBD2, each matching 5 bases. The CDR3 covers 12 residues. Looked up from germline, CDR1 is SQVTM and CDR2 is ANQGSEA. V lost 7 bases to trimming and J lost 2 bases, with 12 bases between them. The CDR3 loop reads CSASMGAYEQYF. The CDR3 region has the DNA TGCAGCGCCTCGATGGGGGCCTACGAGCAGTACTTC.

The CDR3 loop reads CSAANRLADYEQYF. The CDR3 nucleotides read TGCAGCGCCGCGAACCGACTAGCGGACTACGAGCAGTACTTC. The chain uses TRBV29-1 and TRBJ2-7, with 9 bases lining up with TRBD2. The trim removed 7 bases at V and 3 bases at J, leaving 10 bases unmatched. The CDR3 has 14 amino acids. Germline lookup yields CDR1 SQVTM and CDR2 ANQGSEA.

This clonotype was seen a handful of times. V is TRBV12-3 or TRBV12-4 and J is TRBJ2-7; TRBD1 might be the D (7 bases). The CDR3 sequence is 14 residues long. V was cut by 5 bases and J by 2 bases, with 13 bases left in between. The CDR3 region is CASSVTGRTYEQYF. CDR3 in DNA: TGTGCCAGCAGTGTGACAGGGAGGACCTACGAGCAGTACTTC.

This clonotype was counted only a few times. CDR3 in amino acids: CASSFWASEYEQYF. In nucleotides, the CDR3 is TGTGCCAGCAGTTTTTGGGCTAGCGAGTACGAGCAGTACTTC. The V gene is TRBV12-3 or TRBV12-4, the J gene TRBJ2-4; tentative D call: TRBD2 (6 bases). The end of the DNA fits TRBJ2-7 better, so the J call may be wrong. The CDR3 sequence is 14 residues long.

This clonotype showed up just a few times. This chain joins TRBV12-3 or TRBV12-4 and TRBJ2-7, with D possibly being TRBD1 (6 bases). The length of the CDR3 is 14 residues. Trimming left V 7 bases short and J 2 bases short, with 15 bases between. The CDR3 DNA reads as TGTGCCAGCATAAGTGGGACACCACCCTACGAGCAGTACTTC. Its protein is CASISGTPPYEQYF.

This clonotype came up a few times. The chain has TRBV21-1 and TRBJ2-5; TRBD1 is the table's D call and was not checked against the DNA. The J call may be wrong; the DNA end is better matched by TRBJ2-7. TRBV21-1 is assigned pseudogene status. The CDR3 totals 16 residues. In nucleotides, the CDR3 is TGTGCCAGCAGCGCTCGGGACAGGGGGCGAACGGACGAGCAGTACTTC. It specifies CASSARDRGRTDEQYF.

The CDR3 nucleotides read TGTGCCAGCAGCACAGCCCTCCCGCGCGGGGGCTACTACGAGCAGTACTTC. Amino acid sequence: CASSTALPRGGYYEQYF. This chain links TRBV13 with TRBJ2-7; possible D gene TRBD2, 7 bases. The CDR3 loop spans 17 amino acids. V lost 5 bases and J lost 3, with 23 bases in between. CDR1 and CDR2 from the germline V gene are PRHDT and FYEKMQ (reference sequence).

V usage is TRBV24-1 and J usage is TRBJ2-5; 8 nucleotides align to TRBD1. J was trimmed by 2 bases and V by 4 bases; bases with no gene match: 8. The CDR3 has 16 amino acids. The germline V gene has CDR1 KGHDR and CDR2 SFDVKD. Here the CDR3 DNA reads TGTGCCACCAGTGACCCGGGGACAGGTGGGCAAGAGACCCAGTACTTC. Amino acids: CATSDPGTGGQETQYF.

The chain employs TRBV29-1 and TRBJ2-3, with 7 bases that match TRBD1. Per the germline V gene, CDR1 is SQVTM and CDR2 is ANQGSEA. The length of the CDR3 is 13 residues. The J segment lost 2 bases and the V segment lost 8 bases, leaving 7 bases of the junction unmatched. The CDR3 DNA reads TGCAGCTACCGGGACAGCCACACAGATACGCAGTATTTT. Its protein is CSYRDSHTDTQYF.

The chain combines TRBV4-1 with TRBJ1-2; D is unresolved. V was cut by 3 bases and J by 0 bases, with 5 bases left in between. The CDR3 sequence is 13 residues long. The V gene's germline CDR1 is MGHRA and CDR2 YSYEKL. CDR3 sequence: CASSQMTNYGYTF. The CDR3 nucleotides read TGCGCCAGCAGCCAGATGACTAACTATGGCTACACCTTC.

The chain has TRBV29-1 and TRBJ2-7; 9 bases are a match to TRBD1. The V gene end was trimmed by 0 bases and the J gene end by 8 bases; junction bases not matched to a gene: 5. The length of the CDR3 is 13 residues. Germline V gene lookup returns CDR1 SQVTM and CDR2 ANQGSEA. The CDR3 region is CSVEEGTGFQQYF. DNA for the CDR3: TGCAGCGTTGAAGAAGGGACAGGGTTCCAGCAGTACTTC.

This clonotype appeared a few times. The chain is built from TRBV12-3 or TRBV12-4 and TRBJ1-5, with 12 bases that match TRBD1. V shed 3 bases, J shed 6 bases, and the junction held 6 bases outside the gene matches. The CDR3 runs 16 residues. Here the CDR3 DNA reads TGTGCCAGCAGTTTGTCGGGACAGGGGGCTCGTCAGCCCCAGCATTTT. Translating it yields CASSLSGQGARQPQHF.

The V and J genes are TRBV29-1 and TRBJ1-1; tentative D call: TRBD1 (6 bases). Germline loops: CDR1 SQVTM, CDR2 ANQGSEA. The CDR3 extends over 13 amino acids. V lost 7 bases and J 0 bases, leaving 12 bases between the germline ends. In DNA form, the CDR3 reads TGCAGCGCCCACGGGACACTGAACACTGAAGCTTTCTTT. Translating it yields CSAHGTLNTEAFF.